Reported below is one T cell receptor (beta chain). Here immunoSEQ multiplex PCR was the method, and the copy in TCRdb shows in-frame clones only, minus some. This sample carries around 170,000 clones, 80% to 95% of them seen once, and the ten largest clones take less than 0.75%. The sample comes from a study of control samples from healthy donors and cancer patients. The CDR3 has 13 residues. Between the trimmed V and J ends, which lost 2 bases and 3 bases, there was a span of 7 bases. Germline V gene data show CDR1 as LGHNA and CDR2 as YSLEER. V and J are TRBV4-3 and TRBJ1-1; no firm D call. This TCR came from a young woman in good health. Sequencing used blood. CDR3 DNA: TGCGCCAGCAGCCAATTGAGGGACACTGAAGCTTTCTTT. Translating it yields CASSQLRDTEAFF.